The 5 T cell receptor beta chains in this list originate from one sample, sequenced in a study of blood T cell repertoires in COVID-19. The assay was immunoSEQ multiplex PCR, and TCRdb's table has in-frame clones only and misses some. The sample contains about 48,000 clones, 85% to 90% of which appear only once. Sequencing was performed on peripheral blood. Receptors originate from a woman aged 80 or over with COVID-19, enrolled during active disease.

CDR3 DNA: TGTGCCAGCAGCCCCCGGACAGCTAGGAACACTGAAGCTTTCTTT. The encoded protein is CASSPRTARNTEAFF. The genes are TRBV7-2 and TRBJ1-1, with TRBD1 as a possible D gene (6 bases). Germline assignment: CDR1 SGHTA and CDR2 FQGNSA. V was cut by 5 bases and J by 1 base, with 14 bases left in between. The CDR3 is 15 amino acids.

The V gene is TRBV7-9, the J gene TRBJ1-2; the D gene is possibly TRBD1 (6 bases). From germline, CDR1 is SEHNR and CDR2 FQNEAQ (reference sequence). V lost 3 bases to trimming and J lost 6 bases, with 20 bases between them. CDR3 length equals 16 residues. CDR3 sequence reads: CASSFNRRTVSDGYTF. The CDR3 DNA reads as TGTGCCAGCAGCTTCAACCGACGGACAGTATCCGATGGCTACACCTTC.

The CDR3 spells CASSSWGRAGANVLTF. CDR3 in DNA: TGTGCCAGCAGCTCGTGGGGCAGGGCTGGGGCCAACGTCCTGACTTTC. The rearrangement joins TRBV5-6 to TRBJ2-6; D might be TRBD1 (5 bases). From germline, CDR1 is SGHDT and CDR2 YYEEEE. V was shortened by 3 bases and J by 2 bases, with 12 bases between the two germline ends. The CDR3 loop spans 16 amino acids. Combining the CDR3 with reference TRBV5-6 and TRBJ2-6 gives the whole variable domain DAGVTQSPTHLIKTRGQQVTLRCSPKSGHDTVSWYQQALGQGPQFIFQYYEEEERQRGNFPDRFSGHQFPNYSSELNVNALLLGDSALYLCASSSWGRAGANVLTFGAGSRLTVL.

This rearrangement joins TRBV5-1 to TRBJ2-2; 7 positions agree with TRBD2. Germline assignment: CDR1 SGHRS and CDR2 YFSETQ. Germline trimming cut 9 bases from V and 3 bases from J; bases unmatched to any gene: 8. The CDR3 contains 14 residues. The CDR3: CATWEGTYTGELFF. CDR3 nucleotides: TGCGCCACCTGGGAGGGGACCTACACCGGGGAGCTGTTTTTT.

The chain is built from TRBV10-3 and TRBJ1-2; no definite D call. The CDR3 is made up of 13 amino acids. The V and J ends lost 5 bases and 8 bases respectively, with 15 bases between them. Per the germline V gene, CDR1 is ENHRY and CDR2 is SYGVKD. CDR3 bases: TGTGCCATCAGTAAGGAGGGAATTATGGGCTACACCTTC. This encodes CAISKEGIMGYTF.